This is a list of T cell receptor beta chains from one sample in a study of graft-versus-host responses after intestinal transplantation. Produced via immunoSEQ multiplex PCR; TCRdb's table is partial and in-frame only. The sample includes approximately 77,000 clones, over 80% of them seen just once. Source: PBMCs, taken 98 days after intestinal transplantation. These receptor sequences come from a human patient who received an intestinal transplant, so some T cells may come from the graft donor. CDR3s include the opening cysteine and the closing phenylalanine or tryptophan. A D gene is named only where the DNA matches it firmly. Not every row has a clone size; where given, it reads once, few, many or a size class.

TRBV9	NA	TRBD2	TRBJ2-3	TGTGCCAGCAGCGTAGGCGGGGGGCCTGCAGATACGCAGTATTTT	CASSVGGGPADTQYF
TRBV7-9	NA	TRBD1	TRBJ2-2	TGTGCCAGCAGCTTAGGAGGGGGCGAAACCGGGGAGCTGTTTTTT	CASSLGGGETGELFF
TRBV5-1	NA	TRBD1	TRBJ2-7	TGCGCCAGCAGCCCGGGGACAGCCTCAGGGGGCTACGAGCAGTACTTC	CASSPGTASGGYEQYF
TRBV7-9	NA	TRBD1	TRBJ1-4	TGTGCCAGCAGCCCCCGGGACAGGGGGGTTGAAAAACTGTTTTTT	CASSPRDRGVEKLFF
TRBV30	NA	NA	TRBJ2-7	TGTGCCTGGACCCAGCCCGGGACTCACGTTACCGAGCAGTACTTC	CAWTQPGTHVTEQYF
TRBV9	NA	NA	TRBJ2-5	TGTGCCAGCAGCGTAGGGAGGACCCAAGAGACCCAGTACTTC	CASSVGRTQETQYF
TRBV11-2	NA	NA	TRBJ2-5	TGTGCCAGCAGCCCACTGACGAACCAAGAGACCCAGTACTTC	CASSPLTNQETQYF
TRBV21-1	NA	NA	TRBJ2-1	TGTGCCAGCAACGGGTTAGCGGGGAGGATCAATGAGCAGTTCTTC	CASNGLAGRINEQFF
TRBV28	NA	TRBD1	TRBJ1-1	TGTGCCAGCAGTTTAGTTGCCGGGACAGGGGACACTGAAGCTTTCTTT	CASSLVAGTGDTEAFF
TRBV10-3	NA	NA	TRBJ1-4	TGTGCCATCAGTGCGTCGGGCAGGGTGGATGAAAAACTGTTTTTT	CAISASGRVDEKLFF
TRBV6-1	NA	TRBD2	TRBJ2-5	TGTGCCAGCAGCTCTCTCGGGGGGTCCCTAGAGACCCAGTACTTC	CASSSLGGSLETQYF
TRBV7-7	NA	TRBD1	TRBJ2-7	TGTGCTAGCAGCCCGGGACAGGGGGCGTTCGACGAGCAGTACTTC	CASSPGQGAFDEQYF
TRBV5-4	once	NA	TRBJ1-1	TGTGCCAGCAGCTTGGCCGGAGGGGTGAACACTGAAGCTTTCTTT	CASSLAGGVNTEAFF
TRBV5-4	NA	NA	TRBJ2-7	TGTGCCAGCAGCTCGCAGTACTTC	CASSSQYF
TRBV6-4	NA	NA	TRBJ2-3	TGTGCCAGCAGTGAAGGGAGGGGGCCGACAGATACGCAGTATTTT	CASSEGRGPTDTQYF
TRBV4-1	NA	NA	TRBJ1-2	TGCGCCAGCAGCCAAGATCCTGGCCGCCGGGGCTATGGCTACACCTTC	CASSQDPGRRGYGYTF
TRBV29-1	once	TRBD1	TRBJ1-1	TGCAGCGTTGATGGGACAGGCGAAGGGGAGAACACTGAAGCTTTCTTT	CSVDGTGEGENTEAFF
TRBV6-5	NA	NA	TRBJ2-3	TGTGCCAGCAGTTATCGAGGAGCTAGCACAGATACGCAGTATTTT	CASSYRGASTDTQYF
TRBV9	NA	NA	TRBJ2-1	TGTGCCAGCAGCGTAGCCGGGGGCTCCTACAATGAGCAGTTCTTC	CASSVAGGSYNEQFF
TRBV19	NA	TRBD2	TRBJ2-5	TGTGCCAGTAGTGAGACTAGCCTCAGCCAAGAGACCCAGTACTTC	CASSETSLSQETQYF
TRBV11-2	once	TRBD2	TRBJ2-7	TGTGCCAGCAGCCGAGTCCAAGCGGGAGGGACCCCTAACGAGCAGTACTTC	CASSRVQAGGTPNEQYF
TRBV30	NA	NA	TRBJ1-4	TGTGCCTGGAGCTTAACAGGGAGTGGTGAAAAACTGTTTTTT	CAWSLTGSGEKLFF
TRBV5-4	NA	NA	TRBJ1-2	TGTGCCAGCAGCTTGCCGTTCGGACAGACCAACTATGGCTACACCTTC	CASSLPFGQTNYGYTF
TRBV6-5	NA	NA	TRBJ1-4	TGTGCCAGCAGTTACGTTGGGAATGAAAAACTGTTTTTT	CASSYVGNEKLFF
TRBV9	NA	NA	TRBJ2-5	TGTGCCAGCAGCGTGGGGGTGGGGACCCAGTACTTC	CASSVGVGTQYF
TRBV6-5	NA	NA	TRBJ1-2	TGTGCCAGCAGTTTTGACGGAAACTATGGCTACACCTTC	CASSFDGNYGYTF
TRBV5-5	NA	NA	TRBJ2-5	TGTGCCAGCAGCTACTTCCCGGGACCGGGGGCCCAAGAGACCCAGTACTTC	CASSYFPGPGAQETQYF
TRBV28	once	NA	TRBJ2-5	TGTGCCAGCAGTTTACCCGGGTGGGAGACCCAGTACTTC	CASSLPGWETQYF
TRBV19	once	NA	TRBJ1-5	TGTGCCAGTGCAGGGCGTCGAAGGAATCAGCCCCAGCATTTT	CASAGRRRNQPQHF
TRBV27	NA	NA	TRBJ2-3	TGTGCCAGCAGTTTAGGGCTAGCTCTCACAGATACGCAGTATTTT	CASSLGLALTDTQYF
TRBV27	NA	NA	TRBJ2-3	TGTGCCAGCAGTTTTGGAGATACGCAGTATTTT	CASSFGDTQYF
TRBV4-1	NA	NA	TRBJ2-7	TGCGCCAGCAGCACTTTGTCAGGACCCTTACCGGGAGAGCAGTACTTC	CASSTLSGPLPGEQYF
TRBV9	NA	TRBD1	TRBJ2-7	TGTGCCAGCAGCGTAGAGGGACAGGGTATGGGCGAGCAGTACTTC	CASSVEGQGMGEQYF
TRBV7-9	NA	NA	TRBJ2-5	TGTGCCAGCAGCATTACGGGGCCCCAGGTAGGGACCCAGTACTTC	CASSITGPQVGTQYF
TRBV9	NA	TRBD2	TRBJ2-7	TGTGCCAGCAGCCAGACTAGCGGGAGAGACGAGCAGTACTTC	CASSQTSGRDEQYF
TRBV28	NA	TRBD1	TRBJ2-7	TGTGCCAGCAGCCACGGGGTACCGGGACAGGGGGGGTACGAGCAGTACTTC	CASSHGVPGQGGYEQYF
TRBV4-2	once	NA	TRBJ1-1	TGTGCCAGCAGCTATATAGGGGAGAACACTGAAGCTTTCTTT	CASSYIGENTEAFF
TRBV7-7	NA	NA	TRBJ2-5	TGTGCCAGCAGCCCAGGTGGAGTGGGTCGAGAGACCCAGTACTTC	CASSPGGVGRETQYF
TRBV5-1	NA	NA	TRBJ2-1	TGCGCCAGCAGCTTGGGGCAGGAGTGGGACAATGAGCAGTTCTTC	CASSLGQEWDNEQFF
TRBV19	NA	NA	TRBJ1-2	TGTGCCAGTAGTATACAGATGGGGAACTATGGCTACACCTTC	CASSIQMGNYGYTF
TRBV2	NA	TRBD1	TRBJ1-2	TGTGCCAGCAGTGAAGTGGGACAGGGAGGATATGGCTACACCTTC	CASSEVGQGGYGYTF
TRBV25-1	NA	NA	TRBJ1-2	TGTGCCAGCAGTGGGCCAGTTTGGGGCTACACCTTC	CASSGPVWGYTF